This T cell receptor (beta chain) comes out of a study of long-term antiretroviral therapy in people with HIV. Study context: Samples from the earliest time points predate the 2015 immediate-ART recommendation by about a decade. Whole-study results and caveats: Repertoires with HIV possessed tighter CDR3 length spans than those of controls. Relative to transplant donor controls, diversity remained lower despite increasing after ART. Clonotypes expanded prior to ART showed repertoire dominance at all sampled time points.

The libraries were made with immunoSEQ v3.0 at survey level. Clones were sequenced by immunoSEQ multiplex PCR, and TCRdb holds only the in-frame ones, with some missing. This sample carries 20,000 to 25,000 clones, around 85% of them seen once, and the ten largest clones take roughly 5.7%. To note about this clone: Its specificity is not known.

This sequence was found in a man younger than 40 with HIV. Specimen: unsorted PBMCs, collected 0.7 years before starting antiretroviral therapy.

CDR3 loop: CAWSGGGIDINQPQHF. The CDR3, as DNA: TGTGCCTGGAGTGGGGGAGGAATAGACATCAATCAGCCCCAGCATTTT. The rearrangement joins TRBV30 to TRBJ1-5; D is ambiguous. The CDR3 contains 16 residues. Germline V gives CDR1 GTSNPN, CDR2 SVGIG (reference sequence). Trimming cost V 1 base and J 3 bases, with 16 bases left between them.